The 18 T cell receptor beta chains reported below all come from one sample, sequenced in a study of OX40 agonist ivuxolimab in advanced cancers. TCRdb's copy holds only in-frame clones and misses some; the assay was immunoSEQ multiplex PCR. This table has 40,000 or so clones, approximately 89% appearing once. Material: CD4+ or CD8+ T cells sorted from blood, obtained in a trial of the OX40 agonist ivuxolimab. These receptors all come from an adult with an advanced solid tumor such as melanoma, head and neck, liver or kidney cancer.

As to this clone: Different DNA sequences within this sample yield the same CDR3. The V gene is TRBV6-5, the J gene TRBJ2-7; possibly TRBD2 for D (5 bases). This CDR3 region has 13 residues. The V gene's germline CDR1 is MNHEY and CDR2 SVGAGI. V gave up 0 bases and J gave up 2 bases, with 5 bases separating them. For the CDR3, the DNA is TGTGCCAGCAGTTACTCCGGGACCTACGAGCAGTACTTC. Residues: CASSYSGTYEQYF.

The V call is TRBV4-1, the J call TRBJ2-2, with D possibly being TRBD2 (6 bases). The germline V gene encodes CDR1 MGHRA and CDR2 YSYEKL. This CDR3 comprises 16 residues. V gave up 4 bases and J gave up 4 bases, with 16 bases separating them. The CDR3: CASSPGTFKGTGELFF. The CDR3 DNA reads TGCGCCAGCAGCCCCGGGACTTTTAAAGGCACCGGGGAGCTGTTTTTT.

J is TRBJ1-5 and V is TRBV28; D ambiguous. V lost 3 bases and J 3 bases, leaving 6 bases between the germline ends. CDR1 MDHEN and CDR2 SYDVKM come from the germline V gene. The CDR3 spans 13 residues. The DNA for the CDR3 is TGTGCCAGCAGTTTTCGGCTCAATCAGCCCCAGCATTTT. As protein: CASSFRLNQPQHF. The full variable domain, completed using reference TRBV28 and TRBJ1-5, is DVKVTQSSRYLVKRTGEKVFLECVQDMDHENMFWYRQDPGLGLRLIYFSYDVKMKEKGDIPEGYSVSREKKERFSLILESASTNQTSMYLCASSFRLNQPQHFGDGTRLSIL.

This chain links TRBV6-4 with TRBJ1-6; D is uncertain. The CDR3 contains 15 residues. Germline V gene sequence: CDR1 MRHNA, CDR2 SNTAGT. Trimming pared 5 bases from V and 0 bases from J, leaving 8 bases between. CDR3 protein: CASSIESSYNSPLHF. CDR3 in DNA: TGTGCCAGCAGTATTGAGAGCTCCTATAATTCACCCCTCCACTTT.

The V gene is TRBV2, the J gene TRBJ2-3, with D possibly being TRBD2 (7 bases). Germline V lookup: CDR1 SNHLY, CDR2 FYNNEI. Trimming cost V 8 bases and J 4 bases, with 16 bases left between them. The CDR3 loop spans 14 amino acids. CDR3 nucleotides: TGTGCCAGCTGGGAGGGGGGCAGGGCAGATACGCAGTATTTT. Translation: CASWEGGRADTQYF. The whole variable domain, filled in from reference TRBV2 and TRBJ2-3, reads EPEVTQTPSHQVTQMGQEVILRCVPISNHLYFYWYRQILGQKVEFLVSFYNNEISEKSEIFDDQFSVERPDGSNFTLKIRSTKLEDSAMYFCASWEGGRADTQYFGPGTRLTVL.

This rearrangement joins TRBV7-3 to TRBJ2-3; 9 nucleotides agree with TRBD1. The J segment lost 5 bases and the V segment lost 5 bases, leaving 8 bases of the junction unmatched. The CDR3 consists of 15 residues. CDR1 is SGHTA and CDR2 is FQGTGA in the germline V gene. The CDR3 DNA follows: TGTGCCAGCAGCGGAGGGGGACAGGGTATAGATACGCAGTATTTT. Translated, it gives CASSGGGQGIDTQYF.

V and J are TRBV2 and TRBJ2-7; D gene unclear. The CDR3 contains 12 residues. Germline V lookup: CDR1 SNHLY, CDR2 FYNNEI. Trimming cost V 3 bases and J 6 bases, with 9 bases left between them. This CDR3 is CASSDPPREQYF. CDR3 in DNA: TGTGCCAGCAGTGATCCGCCCCGCGAGCAGTACTTC.

The CDR3 reads CASSIKTGFQKLFF. In DNA, the CDR3 is TGTGCCAGTAGTATAAAAACGGGTTTTCAAAAACTGTTTTTT. This chain links TRBV19 with TRBJ1-4, with unresolved D. The V end was cut by 2 bases, the J end by 9 bases, with 13 bases between. The CDR3 has 14 residues. Germline CDR1 and CDR2: LNHDA and SQIVND (reference sequence).

The gene calls are TRBV9 and TRBJ2-2; weak D call: TRBD2 (7 bases). Germline V gives CDR1 SGDLS, CDR2 YYNGEE. The CDR3 sequence is 14 residues long. The V gene lost 6 bases and the J gene lost 5 bases, with 14 bases spanning the gap. In DNA, the CDR3 is TGTGCCAGCACCCCCGGGGGGCTGACCGGGGAGCTGTTTTTT. Residues: CASTPGGLTGELFF.

The chain is built from TRBV4-3 and TRBJ1-5; possible D gene TRBD1, 5 bases. Per germline, CDR1 LGHNA and CDR2 YSLEER. The CDR3 contains 14 residues. V dropped 0 bases and J dropped 7 bases, with 10 bases sitting between them. The CDR3 DNA follows: TGCGCCAGCAGCCAAGAGAGGGGTTGGCAGCCCCAGCATTTT. Amino acids: CASSQERGWQPQHF.

CDR3 region: CASSLEVRTYEQYF. As DNA, the CDR3 is TGTGCCAGCAGCTTAGAGGTCAGGACCTACGAGCAGTACTTC. The rearrangement links TRBV7-2 to TRBJ2-7; no clear D. The germline V gene has CDR1 SGHTA and CDR2 FQGNSA. CDR3 length: 14 residues. The V end lost 1 base, the J end lost 2 bases, and 9 bases lay between the germline ends.

V gene TRBV5-1 combines with J gene TRBJ1-1; 8 nucleotides line up with TRBD1. CDR3 length: 11 residues. The germline CDR1 and CDR2 sequences are SGHRS and YFSETQ. The trim removed 4 bases at V and 10 bases at J, leaving 3 bases unmatched. The CDR3 coding sequence is TGCGCCAGCAGCACTGACAGGGGAGCTTTCTTT. As protein: CASSTDRGAFF.

This clone came up once. The CDR3 sequence is CASSSAWGKLFF. CDR3 nucleotides: TGTGCCAGCAGCTCGGCCTGGGGAAAACTGTTTTTT. The chain recombines TRBV7-6 with TRBJ1-4; no clear D. With 4 bases removed from V and 10 bases from J, the gap between germline ends came to 10 bases. The CDR3 runs to 12 residues. Per germline, CDR1 SGHVS and CDR2 FNYEAQ.

The chain has TRBV19 and TRBJ1-1, with TRBD1 matching 7 bases. Germline V lookup: CDR1 LNHDA, CDR2 SQIVND (reference sequence). V was clipped by 5 bases and J by 3 bases; unmatched bases: 9. The CDR3 contains 15 residues. The CDR3 DNA is TGTGCCAGTAGTGCCGGGACAAGGGGGCACACTGAAGCTTTCTTT. Encoded protein: CASSAGTRGHTEAFF.

The gene calls are TRBV13 and TRBJ1-4, with D uncertain. Per germline, CDR1 PRHDT and CDR2 FYEKMQ (reference sequence). The CDR3 totals 14 residues. V dropped 5 bases and J dropped 1 base, with 8 bases sitting between them. CDR3 sequence: CASSVRRTNEKLFF. CDR3 sequence (DNA): TGTGCCAGCAGCGTCCGGAGAACTAATGAAAAACTGTTTTTT.

This chain joins TRBV4-3 and TRBJ2-7; the D is unclear. V gave up 0 bases and J gave up 3 bases, with 15 bases separating them. This CDR3 is 16 amino acids long. CDR1 is LGHNA and CDR2 is YSLEER in the germline V gene. The CDR3 reads CASSQDLRGRSYEQYF. The CDR3 DNA reads TGCGCCAGCAGCCAAGATCTTAGAGGACGGAGCTACGAGCAGTACTTC.

The CDR3 loop reads CASSFATGGWPQHF. For the CDR3, the DNA is TGTGCCAGCAGTTTTGCGACAGGGGGGTGGCCCCAGCATTTT. The rearrangement joins TRBV27 to TRBJ1-5; 9 positions agree with TRBD1. The CDR3 length is 14 residues. The trim removed 3 bases at V and 9 bases at J, leaving 6 bases unmatched. From germline, CDR1 is MNHEY and CDR2 SMNVEV (reference sequence).

The chain uses TRBV6-5 and TRBJ2-1; 9 nucleotides align to TRBD2. CDR1 and CDR2 (germline): MNHEY, SVGAGI. The CDR3 runs to 16 residues. V dropped 0 bases and J dropped 7; count of bases not matched to a gene: 7. The DNA for the CDR3 is TGTGCCAGCAGTTACTCTGCGGGGGGGTTTATGAATGAGCAGTTCTTC. Its translation: CASSYSAGGFMNEQFF.